One sample yielded the 10 T cell receptor beta chains listed below, sequenced in a study of blood T cell repertoires in COVID-19. Clones were sequenced by immunoSEQ multiplex PCR, and TCRdb holds only the in-frame ones, with some missing. The table records roughly 190,000 clones, 85% to 95% of them present only once. The sample was peripheral blood. The receptors were gathered from a man aged 25-40 years with COVID-19, enrolled during active disease.

The chain joins TRBV9 to TRBJ1-2; possibly TRBD1 for D (5 bases). V gave up 0 bases and J gave up 4 bases, with 10 bases separating them. The germline gives CDR1 SGDLS, CDR2 YYNGEE. The CDR3 has 14 residues. CDR3 DNA sequence: TGTGCCAGCAGCGTAGGACAGACCAGCTATGGCTACACCTTC. Protein sequence: CASSVGQTSYGYTF.

The rearrangement uses TRBV5-4 and TRBJ2-7; 7 bases line up with TRBD2. Germline V CDR1 and CDR2: SGHNT, YYREEE (reference sequence). The J segment lost 1 base and the V segment lost 5 bases, leaving 3 bases of the junction unmatched. This CDR3 is built from 13 residues. CDR3 in amino acids: CASSVGGSYEQYF. The CDR3 DNA reads as TGTGCCAGCAGTGTGGGAGGGTCCTACGAGCAGTACTTC.

The J gene is TRBJ2-2, the V gene TRBV19; D not certain. V was shortened by 1 base and J by 6 bases, with 12 bases between the two germline ends. The germline V gene encodes CDR1 LNHDA and CDR2 SQIVND (reference sequence). The CDR3 length is 15 residues. The CDR3 bases are TGTGCCAGTAGTATAGTATCAGGATACGCCGGGGAGCTGTTTTTT. This encodes CASSIVSGYAGELFF.

Written as DNA, the CDR3 is TGCGCCAGCAGCCAAGTTTTTCAGGGGGATCAGCCCCAGCATTTT. It yields the protein CASSQVFQGDQPQHF. The J gene is TRBJ1-5, the V gene TRBV4-1, with 7 bases lining up with TRBD1. The CDR3 is 15 amino acids. The V gene's germline CDR1 is MGHRA and CDR2 YSYEKL. V trimming: 1 base; J trimming: 5 bases; junction bases outside the gene matches: 5.

Concerning this clone: The junction does not match germline at one end; this may be a read error. The V gene is TRBV10-3, the J gene TRBJ2-7; 9 bases agree with TRBD2. The length of the CDR3 is 12 residues. The germline V gene encodes CDR1 ENHRY and CDR2 SYGVKD. This CDR3 is CAISEAAGGTNF. For the CDR3, the DNA is TGTGCCATCAGTGAAGCAGCGGGGGGTACGAACTTC.

The gene calls are TRBV7-9 and TRBJ1-2; D uncertain. The CDR3 totals 14 residues. Trimming took 4 bases from V and 4 from J, leaving 13 bases between them. Germline V lookup: CDR1 SEHNR, CDR2 FQNEAQ (reference sequence). The CDR3 nucleotides read TGTGCCAGCAGCTCCCAGTATGTTGGCTATGGCTACACCTTC. This codes for CASSSQYVGYGYTF.

The chain joins TRBV19 to TRBJ2-6; D is undetermined. Trimming took off 1 base at V and 1 base at J, with 5 bases between the two ends. CDR3 length: 15 amino acids. CDR1 is LNHDA and CDR2 is SQIVND in the germline V gene (reference sequence). The CDR3, as DNA: TGTGCCAGTAGTATAGGCGGATCTGGGGCCAACGTCCTGACTTTC. Its protein is CASSIGGSGANVLTF.

V is TRBV7-3 and J is TRBJ2-5, with TRBD2 matching 8 bases. CDR1 SGHTA and CDR2 FQGTGA come from the germline V gene. The CDR3 contains 14 residues. J was trimmed by 3 bases and V by 0 bases; bases with no gene match: 0. CDR3 nucleotides: TGTGCCAGCAGCTTAACTAGCGGGGAAGAGACCCAGTACTTC. Translation gives CASSLTSGEETQYF. Together with reference TRBV7-3 and TRBJ2-5, the CDR3 gives the full variable domain: GAGVSQTPSNKVTEKGKYVELRCDPISGHTALYWYRQSLGQGPEFLIYFQGTGAADDSGLPNDRFFAVRPEGSVSTLKIQRTERGDSAVYLCASSLTSGEETQYFGPGTRLLVL.

The chain has TRBV23-1 and TRBJ1-2; 7 nucleotides match TRBD1. TRBV23-1 is an ORF, with its function uncertain. V lost 0 bases and J lost 1; bases outside the gene matches: 8. The CDR3 runs 17 residues. CDR3 nucleotide sequence: TGCGCCAGCAGTCAATCCCGCCCGGGACAGCGTAACTATGGCTACACCTTC. Its translation: CASSQSRPGQRNYGYTF.

This sequence joins TRBV30 and TRBJ1-4, with D hard to call. CDR1 and CDR2 from the germline V gene are GTSNPN and SVGIG (reference sequence). This CDR3 has 12 amino acids. The V gene lost 2 bases and the J gene lost 7 bases, with 8 bases spanning the gap. In nucleotides, the CDR3 is TGTGCCTGGAGTTTTATTCGTGAAAAACTGTTTTTT. This encodes CAWSFIREKLFF.